This TCR beta chain was profiled in a study of CD8 T cells in ankylosing spondylitis. TCRdb fed the 5' RACE reads into MiXCR, producing one record per CDR3 protein. The sample lists about 840,000 distinct CDR3 sequences, around 11% occurring once. The V and J ends lost 0 bases and 4 bases respectively, with 12 bases between them. Germline V gene data show CDR1 as LGHNA and CDR2 as YSLEER. The CDR3 contains 15 residues. On this clonotype: Its antigen is undetermined.

Whole-study results and caveats: Typical of ankylosing spondylitis blood, it appeared, was a TCR beta motif of fewer than ten highly homologous variants. Disease-linked clones displayed a CD8+ phenotype and appeared relatively rarely in peripheral blood.

The sequence came from a male donor with ankylosing spondylitis. Material: blood, either unsorted or a sorted T cell fraction (not recorded which). V gene TRBV4-3 combines with J gene TRBJ1-1; D possibly corresponds to TRBD1 (5 bases). The CDR3 coding sequence is TGCGCCAGCAGCCAAGATGTGCAGGGCGGCACTGAAGCTTTCTTT. This encodes CASSQDVQGGTEAFF.